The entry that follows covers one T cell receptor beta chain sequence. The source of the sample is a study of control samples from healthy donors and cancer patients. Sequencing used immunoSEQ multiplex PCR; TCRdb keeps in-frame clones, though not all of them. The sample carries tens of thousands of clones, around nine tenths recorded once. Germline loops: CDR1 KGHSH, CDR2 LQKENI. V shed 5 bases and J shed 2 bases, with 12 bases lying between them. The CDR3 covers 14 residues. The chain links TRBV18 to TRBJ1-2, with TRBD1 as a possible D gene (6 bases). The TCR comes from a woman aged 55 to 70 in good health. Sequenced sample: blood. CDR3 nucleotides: TGTGCCAGCTCAGCGTTTACAGGGAACTATGGCTACACCTTC. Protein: CASSAFTGNYGYTF.